The rows below give T cell receptor beta chains drawn from one sample of a study of OX40 agonist ivuxolimab in advanced cancers. Sequencing used immunoSEQ multiplex PCR; TCRdb keeps in-frame clones, though not all of them. The sample records some 19,000 clones, just under 75% being singletons. This specimen consisted of CD4+ or CD8+ T cells sorted from blood, obtained in a trial of the OX40 agonist ivuxolimab. All receptors come from an adult with an advanced solid tumor such as melanoma, head and neck, liver or kidney cancer. CDR3s include the opening cysteine and the closing phenylalanine or tryptophan. The D gene is left open where the match is weak. A clone size is listed for some rows: how often the clone was seen (once, few, many), or a class if it is expanded.

>-|few|TRBV2|TRBJ1-5|12
CASWGGNQPQHF
TGTGCCAGCTGGGGGGGGAATCAGCCCCAGCATTTT
>-|-|TRBV18|TRBJ2-2|12
CASSPDSGELFF
TGCGCCAGCTCGCCGGATAGCGGGGAGCTGTTTTTT
>-|-|TRBV27|TRBJ2-5|13
CASSFTGIPPLYF
TGTGCCAGCAGTTTCACCGGGATCCCACCCCTGTACTTC
>-|-|TRBV11-3|TRBJ2-7|16
CASSQLRGGSLYEQYF
TGTGCCAGCAGCCAACTCAGAGGGGGGAGCCTCTACGAGCAGTACTTC
>TRBD2|few|TRBV4-2|TRBJ2-3|16
CASSQVIAGSTDTQYF
TGTGCCAGCAGCCAAGTAATAGCGGGAAGCACAGATACGCAGTATTTT
>TRBD1|-|TRBV6-5|TRBJ2-7|15
CASSYGQGKFNEQYF
TGTGCCAGCAGTTACGGACAGGGAAAGTTCAACGAGCAGTACTTC
>-|-|TRBV11-1|TRBJ1-1|13
CASSSQGGTEAFF
TGTGCCAGCAGCTCCCAGGGAGGCACTGAAGCTTTCTTT
>-|-|TRBV11-1|TRBJ1-1|14
CASSLRGNSREAFF
TGTGCCAGCAGCTTAAGAGGGAACTCCCGTGAAGCTTTCTTT
>TRBD2|-|TRBV19|TRBJ2-7|12
CASNERGYEQYF
TGTGCCAGTAATGAGCGGGGATACGAGCAGTACTTC
>-|-|TRBV9|TRBJ1-2|15
CASNPDSKANYGYTF
TGTGCCAGCAACCCGGACAGCAAGGCTAACTATGGCTACACCTTC
>-|-|TRBV7-2|TRBJ1-5|15
CASSLGRYSNQPQHF
TGTGCCAGCAGCTTAGGACGGTATAGCAATCAGCCCCAGCATTTT
>-|-|TRBV5-6|TRBJ2-1|11
CASSLGTQQFF
TGTGCCAGCAGCTTGGGGACCCAGCAGTTCTTC
>TRBD2|-|TRBV5-5|TRBJ2-3|17
CASSLGPAGGPGDTQYF
TGTGCCAGCAGCTTGGGTCCAGCGGGGGGGCCGGGAGATACGCAGTATTTT
>-|-|TRBV4-3|TRBJ1-2|17
CASSQDKTGPSNYGYTF
TGCGCCAGCAGCCAAGATAAAACAGGGCCTTCTAACTATGGCTACACCTTC
>-|few|TRBV6-5|TRBJ2-7|13
CASSYGTSYEQYF
TGTGCCAGCAGTTACGGGACCTCCTACGAGCAGTACTTC
>TRBD2|-|TRBV7-9|TRBJ2-7|15
CASSGNSGGSYEQYF
TGTGCCAGCAGCGGCAATAGCGGGGGATCGTACGAGCAGTACTTC
>-|once|TRBV18|TRBJ2-1|14
CASSPKGQASEQFF
TGTGCCAGCTCACCAAAAGGCCAGGCGAGTGAGCAGTTCTTC
>-|-|TRBV28|TRBJ1-6|12
CASKDYNSPLHF
TGTGCCAGCAAAGACTATAATTCACCCCTCCACTTT
>-|-|TRBV28|TRBJ2-1|17
CASSAPPVLGASNEQFF
TGTGCCAGCAGCGCCCCCCCGGTGTTGGGGGCCAGCAATGAGCAGTTCTTC
>TRBD1|once|TRBV27|TRBJ1-4|15
CASSSRTGGDEKLFF
TGTGCCAGCAGTTCCCGGACAGGGGGGGATGAAAAACTGTTTTTT
>-|-|TRBV5-6|TRBJ2-7|12
CASSLPMNEQYF
TGTGCCAGCAGCTTGCCTATGAACGAGCAGTACTTC
>-|-|TRBV7-8|TRBJ1-2|13
CASSLGPNDGYTF
TGTGCCAGCAGCTTAGGCCCCAATGATGGCTACACCTTC
>-|-|TRBV7-3|TRBJ2-3|15
CASSLGTTSTDTQYF
TGTGCCAGCAGCTTAGGGACAACTAGCACAGATACGCAGTATTTT
>TRBD1|-|TRBV5-4|TRBJ2-7|14
CASSPEVAGGEQYF
TGTGCCAGCAGCCCGGAGGTCGCAGGGGGCGAGCAGTACTTC
>-|-|TRBV11-2|TRBJ1-2|15
CASSLEAVLKDGYTF
TGTGCCAGCAGCTTAGAGGCGGTATTGAAGGATGGCTACACCTTC
>-|few|TRBV4-1|TRBJ2-5|12
CASSGYQETQYF
TGCGCCAGTTCCGGATACCAAGAGACCCAGTACTTC
>-|-|TRBV30|TRBJ1-1|15
CAWRGGVGLNTEAFF
TGTGCCTGGAGGGGGGGCGTGGGCCTTAACACTGAAGCTTTCTTT
>-|once|TRBV27|TRBJ2-7|12
CASSLYGDEQYF
TGTGCCAGCAGTTTATACGGGGACGAGCAGTACTTC